This T cell receptor (beta chain) was observed in a study of cytomegalovirus exposure and HLA in healthy donors. The CDR3 runs 17 residues. From germline, CDR1 is SNHLY and CDR2 FYNNEI. The V and J ends lost 7 bases and 1 base, in that order; junction bases with no gene match: 12. This clone has only a few counts. Its antigen remains unidentified. The study's findings and limits: Segments of the TCR beta V type were, in most cases, productive about 87% or about 30% of the time in an earlier analysis. Indistinguishability led to the exclusion of some V segments, TRBV6-2 and TRBV6-3 included.

Regarding donors, all were healthy bone marrow donors. Whereas donors were nominally healthy upon sampling, unrecorded immune exposures were probable. The PCR made use of 60 Vbeta and 13 Jbeta primers. Only in-frame clones appear in the TCRdb table, and some are missing; sequencing was by immunoSEQ multiplex PCR. The sample lists 90,000 to 140,000 clones, around 15% occurring once. Sequencing was performed on PBMCs. The chain is built from TRBV2 and TRBJ2-3, with 9 positions matching TRBD2. This TCR derives from a female donor in good health and CMV-seronegative. The CDR3 DNA follows: TGTGCCAGCATTCACAACCCTAGCGGGGTTGGCACAGATACGCAGTATTTT. Translating it yields CASIHNPSGVGTDTQYF.